The 12 T cell receptor beta chains given below trace back to one sample, sequenced in a study of T-cell memory formation after mild COVID-19. TCRdb analysed the 5' RACE reads with MiXCR anew, one entry per CDR3 protein. Of roughly 220,000 distinct CDR3 sequences in the sample, more than 8% were seen once. Sequencing was carried out using PBMCs or a T cell subset sorted from them (not recorded which). The receptors derive from a man between 18 and 35 years old who had mild COVID-19 (a few samples of this study predate the infection). Cell type and time point are not known.

The table lists this clonotype with a few counts. The genes are TRBV5-4 and TRBJ2-5; 8 bases are a match to TRBD1. The CDR3 spans 16 residues. The trim removed 4 bases at V and 3 bases at J, leaving 11 bases unmatched. From germline, CDR1 is SGHNT and CDR2 YYREEE (reference sequence). The CDR3 protein is CASSRSPDRGKETQYF. The CDR3 DNA follows: TGTGCCAGCAGCCGGAGCCCAGACAGGGGAAAAGAGACCCAGTACTTC.

This rearrangement joins TRBV7-6 to TRBJ2-7; 8 positions agree with TRBD2. CDR1 is SGHVS and CDR2 is FNYEAQ in the germline V gene. The CDR3 totals 14 residues. With 5 bases clipped from V and 0 bases from J, the junction kept 3 bases outside the gene matches. CDR3 nucleotides: TGTGCCAGCAGCATCGGACTAGCCTCCTACGAGCAGTACTTC. Its protein product is CASSIGLASYEQYF.

The chain employs TRBV29-1 and TRBJ1-4; TRBD1 might be the D (5 bases). Germline values: CDR1 SQVTM, CDR2 ANQGSEA. The CDR3 has 11 residues. V dropped 7 bases and J dropped 10 bases, with 13 bases sitting between them. CDR3 residues: CSAGNGTKLFF. CDR3 bases: TGCAGCGCTGGAAACGGGACAAAACTGTTTTTT. The variable domain in full, completed from reference TRBV29-1 and TRBJ1-4, reads SAVISQKPSRDICQRGTSLTIQCQVDSQVTMMFWYRQQPGQSLTLIATANQGSEATYESGFVIDKFPISRPNLTFSTLTVSNMSPEDSSIYLCSAGNGTKLFFGSGTQLSVL.

This clonotype showed up just a few times. CDR3 coding DNA: TGCGCCAGCAGCCAAGATCAAGGGAGCTCCTACGAGCAGTACGTC. Amino acid sequence: CASSQDQGSSYEQYV. The rearrangement links TRBV4-1 to TRBJ2-7, with a tentative D call TRBD2 (5 bases). V was cut by 0 bases and J by 0 bases, with 9 bases left in between. From germline, CDR1 is MGHRA and CDR2 YSYEKL. The CDR3 length is 15 residues.

The rearrangement joins TRBV19 to TRBJ1-1, with TRBD1 matching over 7 bases. CDR3 length equals 14 residues. CDR1 is LNHDA, CDR2 SQIVND, per germline (reference sequence). The J segment lost 1 base and the V segment lost 6 bases, leaving 5 bases of the junction unmatched. The CDR3 reads CASRLAGGNTEAFF. DNA of the CDR3: TGTGCCAGTAGGTTGGCAGGGGGGAACACTGAAGCTTTCTTT. The whole variable domain, remainder taken from reference TRBV19 and TRBJ1-1, is DGGITQSPKYLFRKEGQNVTLSCEQNLNHDAMYWYRQDPGQGLRLIYYSQIVNDFQKGDIAEGYSVSREKKESFPLTVTSAQKNPTAFYLCASRLAGGNTEAFFGQGTRLTVV.

This clonotype has a handful of counts. The V and J genes are TRBV4-2 and TRBJ2-7; 8 positions agree with TRBD1. V lost 4 bases and J lost 3; bases outside the gene matches: 8. The CDR3 is made up of 15 amino acids. CDR1 LGHNA and CDR2 YNFKEQ come from the germline V gene. CDR3 DNA sequence: TGTGCCAGCAGCCTCGGACAGGGTGCATACTACGAGCAGTACTTC. Its translation: CASSLGQGAYYEQYF.

This clonotype was seen only a few times. The CDR3 reads CASSYHSVSGNTIYF. The CDR3 DNA reads TGTGCCAGCAGCTACCACAGTGTCTCTGGAAACACCATATATTTT. The chain links TRBV12-3 or TRBV12-4 to TRBJ1-3; unclear D gene. CDR3 size: 15 residues. V was clipped by 6 bases and J by 0 bases, with 12 bases between them.

This sequence joins TRBV10-3 and TRBJ2-4, with D hard to call. The CDR3 has 14 amino acids. V was trimmed by 0 bases and J by 11 bases, leaving 14 bases between them. CDR1 ENHRY and CDR2 SYGVKD come from the germline V gene. The CDR3 loop reads CAISESVDYSVQYF. Here the CDR3 DNA reads TGTGCCATCAGTGAGTCGGTAGATTACAGCGTTCAGTACTTC.

The V call is TRBV5-6, the J call TRBJ1-3; no clear D. The V gene lost 4 bases and the J gene lost 1 base, with 12 bases spanning the gap. Per the germline V gene, CDR1 is SGHDT and CDR2 is YYEEEE. The CDR3 spans 15 residues. The chain's CDR3 is CASSPTAASGNTIYF. The CDR3 DNA is TGTGCCAGCAGCCCAACCGCCGCGTCTGGAAACACCATATATTTT.

This clonotype was detected only a few times. This chain joins TRBV30 and TRBJ2-7, with D hard to call. Deletions cut 0 bases from V and 0 bases from J, with 6 bases between. The CDR3 covers 13 residues. Germline CDR1 and CDR2: GTSNPN and SVGIG (reference sequence). The CDR3 DNA is TGTGCCTGGAGTGTTCTTAGCTCCTACGAGCAGTACTTC. Translating it yields CAWSVLSSYEQYF.

This chain uses TRBV6-2 or TRBV6-3 with TRBJ2-7, with D possibly being TRBD2 (6 bases). The CDR3 runs 14 residues. Germline V gene lookup returns CDR1 MNHEY and CDR2 SVGEGT. V lost 6 bases and J lost 6, with 18 bases in between. The CDR3 nucleotides read TGTGCCAGCAGGCCCCCTGAGCTCGGGGGCGAGCAGTACTTC. Its translation is CASRPPELGGEQYF.

This rearrangement joins TRBV4-1 to TRBJ1-5; 12 bases fit TRBD1. The CDR3 spans 15 residues. CDR1 MGHRA and CDR2 YSYEKL come from the germline V gene. The trim removed 4 bases at V and 6 bases at J, leaving 4 bases unmatched. In nucleotides, the CDR3 is TGCGCCAGCAGCCGGGGACAGGGGGCGGTTCAGCCCCAGCATTTT. Residues: CASSRGQGAVQPQHF.